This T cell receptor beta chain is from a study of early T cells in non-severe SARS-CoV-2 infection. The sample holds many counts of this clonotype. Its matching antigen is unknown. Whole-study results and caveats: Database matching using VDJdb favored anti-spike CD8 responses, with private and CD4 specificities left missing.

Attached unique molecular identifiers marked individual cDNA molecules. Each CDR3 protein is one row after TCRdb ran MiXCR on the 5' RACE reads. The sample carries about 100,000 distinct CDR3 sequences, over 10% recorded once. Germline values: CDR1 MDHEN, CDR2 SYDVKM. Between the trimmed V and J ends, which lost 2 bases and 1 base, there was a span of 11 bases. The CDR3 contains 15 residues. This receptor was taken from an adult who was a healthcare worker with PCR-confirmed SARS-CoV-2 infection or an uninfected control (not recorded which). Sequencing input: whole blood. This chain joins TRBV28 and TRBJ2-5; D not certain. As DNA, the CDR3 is TGTGCCAGCAGTTTAGGACGTTTTTCCCAAGAGACCCAGTACTTC. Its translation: CASSLGRFSQETQYF. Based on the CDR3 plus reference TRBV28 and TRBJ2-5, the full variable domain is DVKVTQSSRYLVKRTGEKVFLECVQDMDHENMFWYRQDPGLGLRLIYFSYDVKMKEKGDIPEGYSVSREKKERFSLILESASTNQTSMYLCASSLGRFSQETQYFGPGTRLLVL.